What follows describes a single TCR beta chain. Its antigen remains undetermined. No base quality information exists; no much larger clone differs at one position. This record belongs to a study of T cells in Graves' hyperthyroidism and ophthalmopathy (dated by TCRdb to between 2017 and 2020). About the full investigation: TCR V-J signatures able to tell the groups apart were searched for in a discovery cohort of 95 or so patients, of whom more than 40 had Graves' ophthalmopathy and around 56 had stable Graves' hyperthyroidism. The paper reports TCR Vbeta CDR3 sequencing of 135 peripheral blood samples: around 41 ophthalmopathy, under 85 hyperthyroidism and around 17 progressor patients. An independent validation cohort of under 20 hyperthyroidism patients and 17 patients who later progressed to ophthalmopathy tested prospective prediction of ophthalmopathy. Thyroid tissue and blood T-cell repertoires from about six Graves' hyperthyroidism patients were also compared in the study. The roughly 91 discovery patients were randomly divided into training and test sets at a 7:3 ratio. After sampling, hyperthyroidism patients received methimazole starting at 30 mg daily, and ophthalmopathy patients received high-dose intravenous methylprednisolone.

Looking up the germline V gene yields CDR1 SGHTA and CDR2 FQGNSA. Trimming costs V 5 bases and J 0 bases, and their ends lie 11 bases apart. From its cysteine to its phenylalanine, the CDR3 spans 16 amino acids. Here the CDR3 DNA is all that survives: 48 bases in frame from base 1. The investigation overall reported the following: Blood samples also contained most of the expanded thyroid clonotypes (frequency above 0.001), which suggests that blood repertoires may reflect thyroid immune responses. In validation, the model predicted progression to ophthalmopathy a median of roughly 6.5 months before onset, with roughly 71% sensitivity and more than 72% specificity. Sample size was not statistically predetermined, and investigators were not blinded to group allocation. Ophthalmopathy was separated from stable hyperthyroidism by a 13 V-J signature model, with over 85% sensitivity and roughly 84% specificity obtained in cross-validation and 80%/75% obtained in testing.

Stable Graves' hyperthyroidism was defined as no progression to ophthalmopathy during 18 months of follow-up. The hyperthyroidism patients were between 18 and 65 years old and newly diagnosed, with a disease duration of less than 2 months. Exclusion was applied to patients with uncontrolled infections, other autoimmune diseases, pregnancy or lactation. Diagnoses relied on clinical symptoms, serum thyroxine and TRAb, thyroid ultrasound and orbital computed tomography. Total RNA was extracted using Trizol reagent, and RNA quality was assessed on an Agilent 2100 Bioanalyzer. The TCR beta CDR3 regions were amplified from the RNA transcripts. The TCR CDR3 was subjected to a first round of RT-PCR using the HTBI primer set and the Qiagen OneStep RT-PCR kit. Libraries were constructed in a second round of multiplex PCR, after which size selection and purification were performed. Libraries were sequenced paired-end with 100 bp reads on an Illumina HiSeq2000. The paper's data handling went like this. Raw data were processed with SOAPnuke, discarding reads with adapters, uncalled bases, mean Phred below 15, or no exact constant-primer or identifier match. High-quality paired reads were merged with COPE v1.2.5, and unique nucleotide sequences were defined as clonotypes. MiTCR v1.1 was used to align the clonotypes against IMGT TRBV, TRBD and TRBJ reference segments. The analysis included only V-J combinations with a frequency above 0.0001, which together covered 99% to 99.2% of the repertoires. A TCS score was defined as the ratio between F50 (clonal expansion) and ExV (chaos), using BLOSUM62-based TCRdist between CDR3 peptides within each V-J. Welch's t-statistics and random forest reduced 500 to 650 V-J features to roughly 13, which were used in a naive Bayes classifier (R e1071). In-frame beta chains were kept once TCRdb had trimmed the public reads at Q25 with fastp and called clones with MiXCR. Rows with a matching CDR3 protein are joined into one entry that keeps the most common DNA and genes. The V and J calls, along with clone size, are taken from TCRdb and not from the paper's own processing. Present in this sample are hundreds of thousands of distinct CDR3 sequences, 46% of which were seen just once. The ten biggest clones cover approximately 8.2% of the sample.

Specimen: peripheral blood or thyroid tissue (not recorded which). This chain is built from TRBV7-2 and TRBJ2-6; the D gene is unclear. The clonotype comes from a woman younger than 30 with Graves' hyperthyroidism. Donor details come from another sample of the same person, matched by shared clones. The DNA is as follows: TGTGCCAGCAGCCCAGGCCCGACCTCTGGGGCCAACGTCCTGACTTTC. Its protein is CASSPGPTSGANVLTF. The variable domain in full, with residues beyond the CDR3 obtained from the reference TRBV7-2 and TRBJ2-6 genes, is GAGVSQSPSNKVTEKGKDVELRCDPISGHTALYWYRQSLGQGLEFLIYFQGNSAPDKSGLPSDRFSAERTGGSVSTLTIQRTQQEDSAVYLCASSPGPTSGANVLTFGAGSRLTVL.